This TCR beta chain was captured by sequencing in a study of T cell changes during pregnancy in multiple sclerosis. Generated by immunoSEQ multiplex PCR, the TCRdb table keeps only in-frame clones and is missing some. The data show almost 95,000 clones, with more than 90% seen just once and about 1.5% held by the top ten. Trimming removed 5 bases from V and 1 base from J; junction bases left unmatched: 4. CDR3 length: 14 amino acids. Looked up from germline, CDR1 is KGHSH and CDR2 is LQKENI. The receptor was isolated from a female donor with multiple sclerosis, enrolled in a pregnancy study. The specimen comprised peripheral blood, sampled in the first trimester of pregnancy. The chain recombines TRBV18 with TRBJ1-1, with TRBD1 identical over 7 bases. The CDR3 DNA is TGTGCCAGCTCAGTACAGGGGAAGAACACTGAAGCTTTCTTT. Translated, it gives CASSVQGKNTEAFF.